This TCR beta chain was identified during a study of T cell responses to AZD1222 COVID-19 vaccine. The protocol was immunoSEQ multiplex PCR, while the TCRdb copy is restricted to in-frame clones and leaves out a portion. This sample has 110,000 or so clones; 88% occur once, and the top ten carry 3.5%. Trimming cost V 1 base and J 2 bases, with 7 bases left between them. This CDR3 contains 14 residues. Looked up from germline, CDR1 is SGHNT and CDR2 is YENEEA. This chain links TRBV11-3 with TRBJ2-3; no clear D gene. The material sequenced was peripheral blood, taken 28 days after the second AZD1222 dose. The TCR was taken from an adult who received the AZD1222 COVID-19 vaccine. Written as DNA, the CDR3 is TGTGCCAGCAGCTTAGGGGCCATCACAGATACGCAGTATTTT. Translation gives CASSLGAITDTQYF.